This T cell receptor (beta chain) was captured by sequencing in a study of cytomegalovirus exposure and HLA in healthy donors. With 60 Vbeta and 13 Jbeta primers, the PCR was carried out. This table comes from immunoSEQ multiplex PCR, and its TCRdb copy is limited to in-frame clones, with some not included. The sample lists 130,000 or so clones; 60% to 80% were seen once. This clone came up once. V was trimmed by 3 bases and J by 2 bases, leaving 9 bases between them. The germline V gene has CDR1 MNHNY and CDR2 SVGAGI (reference sequence). The CDR3 has 14 amino acids. Sequenced material: PBMCs. The chain combines TRBV6-6 with TRBJ2-3; D call uncertain. This clonotype was obtained from a man aged 40-49 years in good health and CMV-seronegative. The DNA of the CDR3 is TGTGCCAGCAGTTATACGAGAGACACAGATACGCAGTATTTT. Its translation: CASSYTRDTDTQYF.